The 26 T cell receptor beta chains reported below all come from one sample, sequenced in a study of CD8+CD57+ T cells in acquired aplastic anemia. CDR3 and TCR beta VDJ profiling relied on genomic DNA as the template. MiXCR, run by TCRdb on the reads, gives a single entry per CDR3 protein. Among about 130,000 distinct CDR3 sequences, less than 45% were seen once, and the ten largest hold around 8.4%. The sequenced sample was sorted CD4+, CD8+, or CD8+CD57+ T cells (not recorded which) from PBMCs. The receptors originated from a human donor in good health, serving as a control.

This clonotype was seen only once. A clone one base away is much larger, so this may be a read error. Here the CDR3 omits its conserved ending phenylalanine or tryptophan, so a read error is the likely source. The V gene is TRBV6-1, the J gene TRBJ1-4, with D uncertain. Germline loops: CDR1 MNHNS, CDR2 SASEGT. V shed 6 bases and J shed 5 bases, with 13 bases lying between them. This CDR3 comprises 14 residues. CDR3 sequence: CASRRAGWNEKLFY. CDR3 in DNA: TGTGCCAGCAGGCGAGCGGGGTGGAATGAAAAACTGTTTTAT.

Worth noting for this clonotype: A single base separates this from a much larger clone, so it may be a read error. The rearrangement uses TRBV11-2 and TRBJ2-5, with TRBD2 as a possible D gene (6 bases). V lost 0 bases, J lost 5 bases, and 10 bases lay in between. CDR1 and CDR2 (germline): SGHAT, FQNNGV. CDR3 size: 14 residues. The CDR3: CASSLELGRETQYF. DNA for the CDR3: TGTGCCAGCAGCTTAGAGCTGGGGAGGGAGACCCAGTACTTC.

This clonotype was seen at least ten times. The rearrangement joins TRBV7-2 to TRBJ2-1; D call uncertain. Looked up from germline, CDR1 is SGHTA and CDR2 is FQGNSA. This CDR3 region has 12 residues. V lost 1 base to trimming and J lost 15 bases, with 13 bases between them. The CDR3 sequence: CASSLVASNPFF. Here the CDR3 DNA reads TGTGCCAGCAGCTTAGTGGCTAGTAATCCGTTCTTC.

The rearrangement links TRBV12-3 or TRBV12-4 to TRBJ1-5; D is unresolved. Deletions cut 5 bases from V and 7 bases from J, with 12 bases between. CDR3 length: 13 amino acids. The CDR3 DNA reads as TGTGCCAGCAGTATCTCGACCCGGCAGCCCCAGCATTTT. Amino acids: CASSISTRQPQHF.

Many counts were recorded for this clonotype. The genes are TRBV20-1 and TRBJ2-3; 9 positions agree with TRBD2. CDR1 DFQATT and CDR2 SNEGSKA come from the germline V gene (reference sequence). The J segment lost 0 bases and the V segment lost 1 base, leaving 14 bases of the junction unmatched. CDR3 length: 19 residues. CDR3 protein: CSARATYTLAGTSTDTQYF. Here the CDR3 DNA reads TGCAGTGCTAGAGCCACATACACTCTAGCGGGGACTAGCACAGATACGCAGTATTTT.

This clonotype has ten or more counts. The junction and the germline gene differ at one end; a read error may be behind it. The chain carries TRBV5-5 and TRBJ1-5, with TRBD1 as a possible D gene (5 bases). Looked up from germline, CDR1 is SGHKS and CDR2 is YYEKEE (reference sequence). This CDR3 contains 16 residues. The CDR3 protein is CASRLGDLTSNQPQHF. Written as DNA, the CDR3 is TGTGCCAGCAGGTTGGGGGACTTGACTTCCAATCAGCCCCAGCATTTT. The full variable domain, in which reference TRBV5-5 and TRBJ1-5 provide the parts outside the CDR3, is DAGVTQSPTHLIKTRGQQVTLRCSPISGHKSVSWYQQVLGQGPQFIFQYYEKEERGRGNFPDRFSARQFPNYSSELNVNALLLGDSALYLCASRLGDLTSNQPQHFGDGTRLSIL.

This chain joins TRBV2 and TRBJ1-1; D unresolved. This CDR3 has 10 residues. Trimming pared 3 bases from V and 7 bases from J, leaving 3 bases between. Germline loops: CDR1 SNHLY, CDR2 FYNNEI. The CDR3 here is CASSDIEAFF. CDR3 DNA sequence: TGTGCCAGCAGTGACATTGAAGCTTTCTTT.

This chain uses TRBV20-1 with TRBJ1-1, with 7 bases lining up with TRBD1. This CDR3 is 13 amino acids long. With V trimmed by 4 bases and J by 2 bases, 4 bases remained unmatched. CDR1 and CDR2 from the germline V gene are DFQATT and SNEGSKA (reference sequence). The chain's CDR3 is CSAIQGVNTEAFF. The CDR3 DNA is TGCAGTGCTATTCAGGGGGTAAACACTGAAGCTTTCTTT.

This chain links TRBV9 with TRBJ2-7; no clear D. CDR1 is SGDLS and CDR2 is YYNGEE in the germline V gene. This CDR3 is built from 13 residues. V was cut by 4 bases and J by 2 bases, with 10 bases left in between. CDR3 bases: TGTGCCAGCAGCCCGCACTCGGCCTACGAGCAGTACTTC. Its translation: CASSPHSAYEQYF.

At least ten counts were recorded for this clonotype. This chain joins TRBV12-3 or TRBV12-4 and TRBJ2-3, with 9 nucleotides matching TRBD2. CDR3 length: 15 residues. Germline trimming cut 3 bases from V and 3 bases from J; bases unmatched to any gene: 4. CDR3 in amino acids: CASSFTSGRTDTQYF. CDR3 DNA sequence: TGTGCCAGCAGTTTTACCAGCGGGAGGACAGATACGCAGTATTTT.

The chain couples TRBV2 to TRBJ1-2; perhaps TRBD1 as D (5 bases). This CDR3 has 11 residues. Per the germline V gene, CDR1 is SNHLY and CDR2 is FYNNEI. Deletions cut 7 bases from V and 12 bases from J, with 15 bases between. The DNA for the CDR3 is TGTGCCAGCACCGACAGTTGGGTCCACACCTTC. It specifies CASTDSWVHTF.

The V gene is TRBV19, the J gene TRBJ2-5; TRBD1 matches at 7 bases. Trimming took 3 bases from V and 4 from J; bases not matched to a gene: 5. CDR1 and CDR2 from the germline V gene are LNHDA and SQIVND (reference sequence). The CDR3 runs to 14 residues. Here the CDR3 reads CASSIIGGSETQYF. CDR3 in DNA: TGTGCCAGTAGTATCATAGGGGGCTCAGAGACCCAGTACTTC.

This clonotype was recorded at least ten times. As the CDR3 is not closed by the conserved phenylalanine or tryptophan, this likely results from a read error. The DNA is left out, because the CDR3 cannot be placed on it with certainty; the CDR3 is given as TCRdb lists it. The chain joins TRBV6-5 to TRBJ2-7; the table's TRBD1 call for D was not verified on the DNA. CDR1 and CDR2 from the germline V gene are MNHEY and SVGAGI. The CDR3 extends over 12 residues, inclusive of both ends. The CDR3 reads CASSSFGDRSNL.

Comment on this clonotype: A read error may produce the germline difference seen at one junction end. The chain combines TRBV5-4 with TRBJ2-3, with 9 nucleotides matching TRBD2. The CDR3 loop spans 13 amino acids. CDR1 is SGHNT and CDR2 is YYREEE in the germline V gene (reference sequence). The CDR3 protein is CASRKAGGDTRYF. In DNA, the CDR3 is TGTGCCAGCAGAAAAGCGGGGGGAGATACGCGGTATTTT.

This rearrangement joins TRBV7-9 to TRBJ2-1; 8 bases align to TRBD2. V dropped 6 bases and J dropped 13; count of bases not matched to a gene: 8. The CDR3 is made up of 12 amino acids. Germline CDR1 reads SEHNR; CDR2 reads FQNEAQ (reference sequence). In nucleotides, the CDR3 is TGTGCCAGCAGAACTAGCGGAGAGACCCAGTTCTTC. This gives the protein CASRTSGETQFF.

In this sample, this clonotype turned up a few times. The chain combines TRBV6-1 with TRBJ1-1, with D unclear. The germline CDR1 and CDR2 sequences are MNHNS and SASEGT. The germline V and J ends were trimmed by 6 bases and 4 bases, with 15 bases remaining between them. This CDR3 is built from 14 residues. The chain's CDR3 is CASRGRVLSTEAFF. As DNA, the CDR3 is TGTGCCAGCAGAGGCCGGGTTTTGAGCACTGAAGCTTTCTTT.

V is TRBV5-4 and J is TRBJ1-2; 10 bases are a match to TRBD1. From germline, CDR1 is SGHNT and CDR2 YYREEE (reference sequence). Germline trimming cut 0 bases from V and 6 bases from J; bases unmatched to any gene: 5. The CDR3 consists of 15 residues. CDR3 sequence: CASSLDPGTGDGYTF. The CDR3, as DNA: TGTGCCAGCAGCTTGGATCCCGGGACAGGGGATGGCTACACCTTC.

This rearrangement joins TRBV4-1 to TRBJ1-1; D possibly corresponds to TRBD1 (5 bases). The CDR3 consists of 17 residues. Germline V gives CDR1 MGHRA, CDR2 YSYEKL. V lost 3 bases and J 1 base, leaving 18 bases between the germline ends. CDR3 region: CASSQPGTTLENTEAFF. CDR3 coding DNA: TGCGCCAGCAGCCAGCCGGGGACTACCTTGGAGAACACTGAAGCTTTCTTT.

This clonotype was picked up many times. This rearrangement joins TRBV6-1 to TRBJ2-7, with D possibly being TRBD1 (6 bases). The germline gives CDR1 MNHNS, CDR2 SASEGT. The V end lost 2 bases, the J end lost 3 bases, and 14 bases lay between the germline ends. The CDR3 is 15 residues long. The CDR3 spells CASSEPGQRYYEQYF. For the CDR3, the DNA is TGTGCCAGCAGTGAACCCGGACAGCGATACTACGAGCAGTACTTC.

Ten or more counts support this clonotype. V is TRBV3-1 and J is TRBJ2-6; TRBD1 might be the D (6 bases). V was cut by 8 bases and J by 9 bases, with 11 bases left in between. The CDR3 has 12 amino acids. Per germline, CDR1 LGHDT and CDR2 YNNKEL (reference sequence). The CDR3 loop is CASRQADNVLTF. CDR3 DNA: TGTGCCAGCCGACAGGCCGACAACGTCCTGACTTTC.

This clonotype has a handful of counts. J is TRBJ2-5 and V is TRBV18, with D possibly matching TRBD2 (7 bases). The V gene lost 2 bases and the J gene lost 5 bases, with 12 bases spanning the gap. This CDR3 comprises 14 residues. The germline gives CDR1 KGHSH, CDR2 LQKENI. The CDR3 coding sequence is TGTGCCAGCTCACCAGGCGGGGGCGTGGAGACCCAGTACTTC. This translates into CASSPGGGVETQYF. The full variable domain, rest sourced from reference TRBV18 and TRBJ2-5, is NAGVMQNPRHLVRRRGQEARLRCSPMKGHSHVYWYRQLPEEGLKFMVYLQKENIIDESGMPKERFSAEFPKEGPSILRIQQVVRGDSAAYFCASSPGGGVETQYFGPGTRLLVL.

This chain joins TRBV27 and TRBJ2-7; 12 bases match TRBD1. V dropped 6 bases and J dropped 8; count of bases not matched to a gene: 5. Germline CDR1 reads MNHEY; CDR2 reads SMNVEV (reference sequence). The CDR3 covers 13 residues. CDR3 amino acids: CASRVGQGAQQYF. CDR3 DNA sequence: TGTGCCAGCAGGGTGGGACAGGGGGCCCAGCAGTACTTC.

With regard to this clonotype: An end of the junction differs from the germline gene, which may be a read error. This chain connects TRBV24-1 to TRBJ2-2; the D gene is possibly TRBD2 (7 bases). Germline loops: CDR1 KGHDR, CDR2 SFDVKD. The CDR3 totals 16 residues. CDR3 coding DNA: TGTGCCACCAGTGAATACACGGGGGGCAACACCGGGGAGCTGTTATTT. This gives the protein CATSEYTGGNTGELLF.

This clonotype appeared many times. J is TRBJ1-5 and V is TRBV7-9, with a weak D call TRBD1 (6 bases). V lost 5 bases and J lost 4, with 15 bases in between. Germline V gene lookup returns CDR1 SEHNR and CDR2 FQNEAQ (reference sequence). This CDR3 has 15 amino acids. The CDR3 DNA reads as TGTGCCAGCAGCCCGGGGGGGGCGGTGAATCAGCCCCAGCATTTT. This sequence encodes CASSPGGAVNQPQHF. Filled out from reference TRBV7-9 and TRBJ1-5, the complete variable domain reads DTGVSQNPRHKITKRGQNVTFRCDPISEHNRLYWYRQTLGQGPEFLTYFQNEAQLEKSRLLSDRFSAERPKGSFSTLEIQRTEQGDSAMYLCASSPGGAVNQPQHFGDGTRLSIL.

This clonotype was counted many times. The chain uses TRBV19 and TRBJ2-6; a weak D match, TRBD1 (5 bases). Germline V gives CDR1 LNHDA, CDR2 SQIVND (reference sequence). Trimming took 5 bases from V and 3 from J, leaving 11 bases between them. The CDR3 length is 15 residues. CDR3 bases: TGTGCCAGTAGTTTAGGGGTAGGTGGGGCCAACGTCCTGACTTTC. Residues: CASSLGVGGANVLTF.

This clonotype showed up just a few times. The V call is TRBV18, the J call TRBJ1-2; TRBD1 might be the D (6 bases). Looked up from germline, CDR1 is KGHSH and CDR2 is LQKENI. The CDR3 has 15 residues. V was cut by 2 bases and J by 3 bases, with 13 bases left in between. The DNA of the CDR3 is TGTGCCAGCTCACCAAAGTCGGGGGCGGACTATGGCTACACCTTC. Translation: CASSPKSGADYGYTF.